The text below deals with one T cell receptor beta chain. Its antigen remains unidentified. The data derive from a study of Ad26.COV2.S vaccination and SARS-CoV-2 variants. General study results and limits: Whether participants received vaccine or placebo, their non-spike TCR breadth was similar. It was reported that spike-specific CD8+ and CD4+ T cell responses were substantially broad after vaccination.

V dropped 4 bases and J dropped 6 bases, with 15 bases sitting between them. From germline, CDR1 is SNHLY and CDR2 FYNNEI. The CDR3 consists of 14 residues. Assay used: immunoSEQ multiplex PCR; TCRdb lists only in-frame clones, some missing. The table lists under 150,000 clones, 86% of them singletons, with around 5% in the top ten. The sequences come from peripheral blood, collected after recovery from COVID-19. The chain combines TRBV2 with TRBJ1-2, with D possibly TRBD1 on 6 matching bases. The TCR was taken from a human donor who had recovered from COVID-19. This CDR3 is CASSGAGQIDGYTF. For the CDR3, the DNA is TGTGCCAGCAGTGGGGCGGGACAAATTGATGGCTACACCTTC.